The rows below give T cell receptor beta chains drawn from one sample of a study of naive and memory T cell subsets. Using its own MiXCR run on the UMI-ligation and nested PCR reads, TCRdb lists one record per CDR3 protein. The repertoire holds around 20,000 distinct CDR3 sequences, nearly 6% seen once, with roughly 6.1% in the top ten. The sequencing here drew on skin, taken from a tuberculin skin test site. The receptor source for this set is an adult in good health. Both conserved end residues are part of each CDR3. A D gene is named only where the DNA matches it firmly. Not all rows give a size; the values are once, few, many and, for expanded clones, a class.

J gene	V gene	D gene	clone size	CDR3 protein	CDR3 DNA
TRBJ1-1	TRBV29-1	-	many	CSVGGYPNTEAFF	TGCAGCGTTGGAGGTTACCCTAACACTGAAGCTTTCTTT
TRBJ2-7	TRBV20-1	TRBD1	many	CSARVVGGGRASSEQYF	TGCAGTGCTAGAGTCGTAGGGGGCGGCAGGGCAAGTTCCGAGCAGTACTTC
TRBJ2-3	TRBV4-2	TRBD1	-	CASSQDRQGAPDTQYF	TGTGCCAGCAGCCAAGATAGACAGGGGGCCCCAGATACGCAGTATTTT
TRBJ2-7	TRBV28	TRBD2	few	CASSPSTSGRTYEQYF	TGTGCCAGCAGCCCCTCCACTAGCGGGAGGACCTACGAGCAGTACTTC
TRBJ2-3	TRBV5-1	TRBD2	many	CASSLAGAGGSDTQYF	TGCGCCAGCAGCTTGGCAGGAGCGGGAGGATCGGATACGCAGTATTTT
TRBJ2-7	TRBV28	-	few	CASSFVGPSSYEQYF	TGTGCCAGCAGTTTTGTGGGGCCGAGCTCCTACGAGCAGTACTTC
TRBJ2-7	TRBV5-5	-	medium-sized	CASSLSLQGLGEQYF	TGTGCCAGCAGCTTATCATTACAGGGATTAGGCGAGCAGTACTTC
TRBJ1-2	TRBV7-2	-	many	CASSLVDYGYTF	TGTGCCAGCAGCTTGGTAGATTATGGCTACACCTTC
TRBJ1-5	TRBV29-1	TRBD1	many	CSVAGAGGTQPQHF	TGCAGCGTTGCCGGGGCAGGGGGCACTCAGCCCCAGCATTTT
TRBJ1-1	TRBV7-2	-	-	CASSLWAVNTEAFF	TGTGCCAGCAGCTTATGGGCGGTGAACACTGAAGCTTTCTTT
TRBJ2-2	TRBV6-5	-	many	CASRPAQGGRRELFF	TGTGCCAGCAGGCCTGCACAGGGCGGGAGACGGGAGCTGTTTTTT
TRBJ2-7	TRBV21-1	-	many	CASSKEKSYEQYF	TGTGCCAGCAGCAAAGAGAAGTCCTACGAGCAGTACTTC
TRBJ1-2	TRBV4-2	TRBD1	many	CASSQDIGTGSAGYTF	TGTGCCAGCAGCCAAGATATAGGGACAGGGAGCGCTGGCTACACCTTC
TRBJ1-4	TRBV6-1	-	-	CASSEEPGTNEKLFF	TGTGCCAGCAGTGAAGAGCCAGGGACCAATGAAAAACTGTTTTTT